The rows below give T cell receptor beta chains drawn from one sample of a study of shared clonotypes between healthy human individuals. The table came from immunoSEQ multiplex PCR; TCRdb's copy has only in-frame clones and leaves some out. The table lists around 1.4 million clones, roughly 98.5% of them singletons. Sequenced: naive CD4+ T cells sorted from blood. The receptors shown here come from a man younger than 40 in good health. CDR3s include the opening cysteine and the closing phenylalanine or tryptophan. D genes are given only for firm matches. The size of a clone is reported for some rows only, either as once, few or many, or as a class for expanded clones.

cdr3_nt | cdr3_aa | j_call | clone_size | d_call | v_call
TGTGCCAGTAGCTACAGGCTGAACACTGAAGCTTTCTTT | CASSYRLNTEAFF | TRBJ1-1 | . | . | TRBV19
TGTGCCAGTAGTATAGATTCTACCTTTAAAACCGGGACACCTTATGGCTACACCTTC | CASSIDSTFKTGTPYGYTF | TRBJ1-2 | . | . | TRBV19
TGTGCCAGCAGCGAGAGGACAGCGAACACCGGGGAGCTGTTTTTT | CASSERTANTGELFF | TRBJ2-2 | . | . | TRBV5-8
TGTGCCAGCAGTTTAGTATCAGGGCTTGGGACTGAAGCTTTCTTT | CASSLVSGLGTEAFF | TRBJ1-1 | . | . | TRBV27
TGTGCCACAACAGGGGGCAGCGTGTTTAAGGCTGAAGCTTTCTTT | CATTGGSVFKAEAFF | TRBJ1-1 | . | TRBD1 | TRBV2
TGTGCCAGCAACCCAGCAGGGACAGGGAACTATGGCTACACCTTC | CASNPAGTGNYGYTF | TRBJ1-2 | once | TRBD1 | TRBV7-9
TGTGCCAGCAGAGACGGGACAGCCTATGGCTACACCTTC | CASRDGTAYGYTF | TRBJ1-2 | . | TRBD1 | TRBV25-1
TGTGCCAGCAGCCGGGTTGGACAGGGGGCCGAGCAGTACTTC | CASSRVGQGAEQYF | TRBJ2-7 | . | TRBD1 | TRBV14
TGTGCCAGCAGCCCCCGGGGGAGGGGGCCCTACGAGCAGTACTTC | CASSPRGRGPYEQYF | TRBJ2-7 | . | . | TRBV28
TGTGCCAGTAGTCCTCGCTCGGAGCCCTTAATGGAGCAGTACTTC | CASSPRSEPLMEQYF | TRBJ2-7 | . | . | TRBV19
TGTGCCAGCCCGGGCGGGAGCCCCTACGAGCAGTACTTC | CASPGGSPYEQYF | TRBJ2-7 | . | TRBD2 | TRBV27
TGTGCCAGCAGCCTAACTTTTAGCGGAGAAACCAGCTCCTACAATGAGCAGTTCTTC | CASSLTFSGETSSYNEQFF | TRBJ2-1 | . | . | TRBV7-9
TGTGCCAGCAGTTTCGGGACTAGCGACAAATACGAGCAGTACTTC | CASSFGTSDKYEQYF | TRBJ2-7 | . | TRBD2 | TRBV6-5
TGTGCCTGGACAGGGTTGGGGCAAGAGACCCAGTACTTC | CAWTGLGQETQYF | TRBJ2-5 | . | . | TRBV30
TGTGCCAGCAGTTACCACTGGCAGGGCCAAGCTAGGGAGCAGTACTTC | CASSYHWQGQAREQYF | TRBJ2-7 | few | . | TRBV6-5
TGTGCCAGCAGGCTCGGACAGGTGAATCAGCCCCAGCATTTT | CASRLGQVNQPQHF | TRBJ1-5 | . | TRBD1 | TRBV6-1
TGCGCCAGCAGCTTGGTTCGCGGCGGGAGCTCCTACGAGCAGTACTTC | CASSLVRGGSSYEQYF | TRBJ2-7 | . | TRBD2 | TRBV5-1
TGTGCCAGCAGTCCCGCAGGGGACACCGGGGAGCTGTTTTTT | CASSPAGDTGELFF | TRBJ2-2 | . | . | TRBV25-1
TGTGCCAGTAGTATCAGAGTCGGGACCTACAATGAGCAGTTCTTC | CASSIRVGTYNEQFF | TRBJ2-1 | . | . | TRBV19
TGTGCCAGCAGCTCGCTTGGGGAACAGGGCCGCGAGCAGTACTTC | CASSSLGEQGREQYF | TRBJ2-7 | . | . | TRBV7-2
TGTGCCATCAGTGAGTCCGGAAACGTGGGTATTAAGACCCAGTACTTC | CAISESGNVGIKTQYF | TRBJ2-5 | . | . | TRBV10-3
TGCAGCGTCACCCGGGGCAGCAGCTACACCTTC | CSVTRGSSYTF | TRBJ1-2 | . | . | TRBV29-1
TGTGCCAGCTCACCGGGAGGGCCCGGCGGGGAGACCCAGTACTTC | CASSPGGPGGETQYF | TRBJ2-5 | . | TRBD2 | TRBV18
TGCGCCAGCAGCTTGGGCCAAGGCCCCCGCAATGAGCAGTTCTTC | CASSLGQGPRNEQFF | TRBJ2-1 | . | . | TRBV5-1
TGTGCCAGCAGGGTTTCGGGACAGTTCTATGGCTACACCTTC | CASRVSGQFYGYTF | TRBJ1-2 | . | TRBD1 | TRBV6-5
TGTGCCAGCAGCTTCCCCGCCCTCTCGGGCTACACCTTC | CASSFPALSGYTF | TRBJ1-2 | . | . | TRBV5-5